This entry lists 14 T cell receptor beta chains sequenced from one sample in a study of cytomegalovirus exposure and HLA in healthy donors. The primer mix had 60 Vbeta and 13 Jbeta primers. Assay used: immunoSEQ multiplex PCR; TCRdb lists only in-frame clones, some missing. The sample records about 91,000 clones, around 80% being singletons. Material for sequencing was PBMCs. The receptors shown here come from a male donor in good health and CMV-seropositive.

The V call is TRBV28, the J call TRBJ2-7; TRBD2 agrees at 9 bases. CDR3 length: 13 amino acids. Germline-derived CDR1 and CDR2 are MDHEN and SYDVKM. The J segment lost 9 bases and the V segment lost 6 bases, leaving 9 bases of the junction unmatched. CDR3 coding DNA: TGTGCCAGCAGGGGCGGGAGGGGGTTTGTGCAGTACTTC. Translating it yields CASRGGRGFVQYF.

The chain links TRBV9 to TRBJ1-3, with D perhaps matching TRBD1 (6 bases). The germline gives CDR1 SGDLS, CDR2 YYNGEE. The CDR3 contains 15 residues. V gave up 7 bases and J gave up 1 base, with 15 bases separating them. CDR3 loop: CASSGNRDSGNTIYF. CDR3 in DNA: TGTGCCAGCTCTGGCAACAGGGATTCTGGAAACACCATATATTTT.

This clone was detected once. This chain uses TRBV5-4 with TRBJ2-3; D uncertain. The CDR3 runs to 12 residues. Trimming stripped 0 bases from V and 6 bases from J, with 5 bases between. CDR1 and CDR2 (germline): SGHNT, YYREEE (reference sequence). CDR3 sequence reads: CASSLDLDTQYF. CDR3 DNA: TGTGCCAGCAGCTTGGATCTGGATACGCAGTATTTT.

The chain carries TRBV7-2 and TRBJ2-7, with a possible D match to TRBD2 (6 bases). Germline lookup yields CDR1 SGHTA and CDR2 FQGNSA. V was clipped by 4 bases and J by 4 bases, with 17 bases between them. This CDR3 comprises 15 residues. This CDR3 reads CASSYFGGGPYEQYF. CDR3 sequence (DNA): TGTGCCAGCAGCTATTTTGGAGGAGGGCCTTACGAGCAGTACTTC.

The chain carries TRBV5-1 and TRBJ1-2; 7 bases match TRBD1. V lost 4 bases to trimming and J lost 7 bases; unmatched junction nucleotides: 7. The CDR3 has 13 residues. CDR1 is SGHRS and CDR2 is YFSETQ in the germline V gene. CDR3 sequence: CASSLRTGRGYTF. CDR3 sequence (DNA): TGCGCCAGCAGCCTTAGGACAGGTCGTGGCTACACCTTC.

The rearrangement joins TRBV2 to TRBJ2-7; 8 bases are shared with TRBD1. After removal of 5 bases from V and 3 bases from J, the junction contained 3 bases not matched to a gene. This CDR3 contains 13 residues. CDR1 is SNHLY, CDR2 FYNNEI, per germline. CDR3 coding DNA: TGTGCCAGCAGTCCGGACAGGGTCTACGAGCAGTACTTC. Translating it yields CASSPDRVYEQYF.

The chain carries TRBV21-1 and TRBJ2-4; no DNA check was done on the table's D call, TRBD2. TRBV21-1 is an annotated pseudogene. This CDR3 spans 15 amino acids. CDR3 coding DNA: TGTGCCAGCGGCGGTCCAGAGCTCGCCAAAAACATTCAGTACTTC. This gives the protein CASGGPELAKNIQYF.

The chain is built from TRBV7-2 and TRBJ2-1; D not certain. There are 14 residues in the CDR3. V gave up 0 bases and J gave up 4 bases, with 7 bases separating them. Germline V gene lookup returns CDR1 SGHTA and CDR2 FQGNSA. The CDR3 DNA reads as TGTGCCAGCAGCTTAGCGTTCGGGTACAATGAGCAGTTCTTC. Amino acid sequence: CASSLAFGYNEQFF.

The genes are TRBV28 and TRBJ1-4, with TRBD1 identical over 10 bases. The germline V gene encodes CDR1 MDHEN and CDR2 SYDVKM. The CDR3 has 14 residues. The trim removed 7 bases at V and 7 bases at J, leaving 6 bases unmatched. CDR3 nucleotides: TGTGCCAGCATAGGGGGGACAGGGGTTGAAAAACTGTTTTTT. It specifies CASIGGTGVEKLFF.

J is TRBJ2-3 and V is TRBV5-4; 7 bases are a match to TRBD2. The V segment lost 0 bases and the J segment 4 bases; nucleotides outside the gene matches: 11. The germline CDR1 and CDR2 sequences are SGHNT and YYREEE (reference sequence). CDR3 length: 17 residues. Here the CDR3 DNA reads TGTGCCAGCAGCTTGGGGGGGACTATACTGGTCGCAGATACGCAGTATTTT. Its translation is CASSLGGTILVADTQYF.

This chain connects TRBV2 to TRBJ2-3; a possible D gene is TRBD1 (6 bases). Germline V CDR1 and CDR2: SNHLY, FYNNEI. CDR3 length: 15 residues. V was clipped by 4 bases and J by 2 bases, with 13 bases between them. CDR3: CASSAGVRDTDTQYF. CDR3 in DNA: TGTGCCAGCAGTGCAGGGGTCCGAGACACAGATACGCAGTATTTT.

This chain joins TRBV6-4 and TRBJ2-1; the match to TRBD2 covers 13 bases. With 10 bases clipped from V and 8 bases from J, the junction kept 5 bases outside the gene matches. Looked up from germline, CDR1 is MRHNA and CDR2 is SNTAGT. The CDR3 covers 13 residues. This chain's CDR3 is CATRTSGSDEQFF. CDR3 nucleotides: TGTGCCACGAGGACTAGCGGGAGCGATGAGCAGTTCTTC.

The chain is built from TRBV19 and TRBJ2-1, with TRBD2 matching over 8 bases. Looked up from germline, CDR1 is LNHDA and CDR2 is SQIVND (reference sequence). Losses at the gene ends were 2 bases for V and 15 bases for J; bases not matched to a gene: 6. The CDR3 is 12 amino acids. The CDR3 loop is CASSIRGGPRFF. In DNA, the CDR3 is TGTGCCAGTAGTATACGGGGGGGCCCACGGTTCTTC.

The CDR3 region is CASRGQDSYNEQFF. CDR3 nucleotide sequence: TGTGCCAGCAGGGGACAGGACTCCTACAATGAGCAGTTCTTC. The chain combines TRBV28 with TRBJ2-1; 8 nucleotides line up with TRBD1. V was clipped by 6 bases and J by 0 bases; unmatched bases: 1. Germline lookup yields CDR1 MDHEN and CDR2 SYDVKM. The CDR3 contains 14 residues.